Listed below are T cell receptor beta chains from one sample, sequenced in a study of blood T cell repertoires in COVID-19. The protocol was immunoSEQ multiplex PCR, while the TCRdb copy is restricted to in-frame clones and leaves out a portion. The sample contains over 200,000 clones, roughly 84% of which appear only once. Specimen: peripheral blood. The receptors originated from a woman older than 75 with active or convalescent COVID-19. Both conserved end residues are part of each CDR3. A D gene is named only where the DNA matches it firmly. Clone size is given for some rows only: seen once, a few or many times, or a class if the clone is expanded.

D gene | J gene | clone size | V gene | CDR3 DNA | CDR3 protein
. | TRBJ2-1 | . | TRBV6-1 | TGTGCCAGCAGTGAGAACGGGGATTCCTACAATGAGCAGTTCTTC | CASSENGDSYNEQFF
TRBD2 | TRBJ2-3 | . | TRBV7-9 | TGTGCCAGCAGCACGGGACTAGCGGGGAACAGAGATACGCAGTATTTT | CASSTGLAGNRDTQYF
TRBD1 | TRBJ1-2 | . | TRBV29-1 | TGCAGCGTTGGGGCAGGGGGCATCGTTGGCTACACCTTC | CSVGAGGIVGYTF
. | TRBJ1-2 | . | TRBV6-4 | TGTGCCAGCAGTGACCCGTTGGAGGGGCGGGTATTATATGGCTACACCTTC | CASSDPLEGRVLYGYTF
. | TRBJ2-5 | . | TRBV5-5 | TGTGCCAGCAGCTTGGCGGTATGGGAGACCCAGTACTTC | CASSLAVWETQYF
TRBD2 | TRBJ2-1 | . | TRBV5-4 | TGTGCCAGCAGCTTAGGGCCCAGCGGGGGGACGGACAATGAGCAGTTCTTC | CASSLGPSGGTDNEQFF
TRBD2 | TRBJ2-1 | . | TRBV11-1 | TGTGCCAGCAGCTTGGGACTAGCGGGAGACGGTGAGCAGTTCTTC | CASSLGLAGDGEQFF
. | TRBJ1-6 | . | TRBV28 | TGTGCCAGCGTAAAGAGCGTACGAGGTACGGCCGATGCCCGAAATTCACCCCTCCACTTT | CASVKSVRGTADARNSPLHF
TRBD1 | TRBJ2-1 | . | TRBV7-3 | TGTGCCAGCAGCTCCGCGACAGGGGGCCACAATGAGCAGTTCTTC | CASSSATGGHNEQFF
TRBD1 | TRBJ1-1 | . | TRBV7-2 | TGTGCCAGCAGTCCAGGGGGCAGGAACACTGAAGCTTTCTTT | CASSPGGRNTEAFF
. | TRBJ1-6 | . | TRBV6-1 | TGTGCCAGCAGTGAAAATTACCCCGAGAGTTCACCCCTCCACTTT | CASSENYPESSPLHF
TRBD1 | TRBJ1-3 | . | TRBV7-2 | TGTGCCAGCAGCCGGGACAGGGTCGGAAACACCATATATTTT | CASSRDRVGNTIYF
TRBD1 | TRBJ2-7 | . | TRBV7-2 | TGTGCCAGCAGCAACCGGGACAGGGCGTACGAGCAGTACTTC | CASSNRDRAYEQYF
. | TRBJ1-1 | . | TRBV2 | TGTGCCAGCAGTGAATTGGACAATGGTCGCACTGAAGCTTTCTTT | CASSELDNGRTEAFF
. | TRBJ2-1 | few | TRBV5-1 | TGCGCCAGCAGCTATCAGGGTTACAATGAGCAGTTCTTC | CASSYQGYNEQFF
. | TRBJ2-5 | . | TRBV6-2/TRBV6-3 | TGTGCCAGCAGTTACCCGTCCGGGCGGCCGGGGGAGACCCAGTACTTC | CASSYPSGRPGETQYF
. | TRBJ1-5 | . | TRBV6-5 | TGTGCCAGCAGCCCCGTGGAGGGAAGCAATCAGCCCCAGCATTTT | CASSPVEGSNQPQHF